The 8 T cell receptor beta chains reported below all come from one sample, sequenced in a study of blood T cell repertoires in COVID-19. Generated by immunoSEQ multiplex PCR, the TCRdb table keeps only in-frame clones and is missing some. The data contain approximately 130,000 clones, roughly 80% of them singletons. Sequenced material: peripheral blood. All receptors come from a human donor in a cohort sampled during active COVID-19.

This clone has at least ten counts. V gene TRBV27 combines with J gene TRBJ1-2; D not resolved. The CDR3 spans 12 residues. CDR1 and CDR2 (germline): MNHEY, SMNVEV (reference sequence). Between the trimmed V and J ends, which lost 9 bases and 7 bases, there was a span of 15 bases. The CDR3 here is CASVPKFCGYTF. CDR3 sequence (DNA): TGTGCCAGTGTCCCTAAATTTTGTGGCTACACCTTC.

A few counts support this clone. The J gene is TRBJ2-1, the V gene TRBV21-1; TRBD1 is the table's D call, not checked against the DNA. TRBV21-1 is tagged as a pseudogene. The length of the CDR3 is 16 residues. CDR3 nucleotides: TGTGCCAGCAGCATGCAGGGACAGGGGGTTAGACATGAGCAGTTCTTC. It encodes CASSMQGQGVRHEQFF.

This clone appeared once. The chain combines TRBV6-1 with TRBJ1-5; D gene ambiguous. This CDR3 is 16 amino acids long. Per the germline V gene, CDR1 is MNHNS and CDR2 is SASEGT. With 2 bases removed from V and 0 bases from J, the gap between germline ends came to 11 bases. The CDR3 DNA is TGTGCCAGCAGTGAACGGAGGCCGCTTAGCAATCAGCCCCAGCATTTT. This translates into CASSERRPLSNQPQHF.

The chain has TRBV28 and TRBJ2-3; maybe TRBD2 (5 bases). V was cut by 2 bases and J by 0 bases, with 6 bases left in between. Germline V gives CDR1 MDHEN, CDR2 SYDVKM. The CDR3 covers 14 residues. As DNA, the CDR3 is TGTGCCAGCAGTTTAGGCGGGAGCACAGATACGCAGTATTTT. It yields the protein CASSLGGSTDTQYF.

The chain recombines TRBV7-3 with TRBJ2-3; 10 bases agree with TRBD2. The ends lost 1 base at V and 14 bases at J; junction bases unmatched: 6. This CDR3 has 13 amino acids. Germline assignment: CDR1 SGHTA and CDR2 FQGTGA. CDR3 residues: CASSLNQRGGMYF. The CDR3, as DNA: TGTGCCAGCAGCTTAAACCAGCGGGGGGGTATGTATTTT.

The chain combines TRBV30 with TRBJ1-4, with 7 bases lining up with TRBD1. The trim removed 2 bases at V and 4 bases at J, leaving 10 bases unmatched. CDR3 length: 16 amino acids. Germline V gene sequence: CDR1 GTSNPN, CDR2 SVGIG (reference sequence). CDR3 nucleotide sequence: TGTGCCTGGAGTTCTCCCAGGACAGGACTTAATGAAAAACTGTTTTTT. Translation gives CAWSSPRTGLNEKLFF. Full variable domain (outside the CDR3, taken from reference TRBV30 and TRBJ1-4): SQTIHQWPATLVQPVGSPLSLECTVEGTSNPNLYWYRQAAGRGLQLLFYSVGIGQISSEVPQNLSASRPQDRQFILSSKKLLLSDSGFYLCAWSSPRTGLNEKLFFGSGTQLSVL.

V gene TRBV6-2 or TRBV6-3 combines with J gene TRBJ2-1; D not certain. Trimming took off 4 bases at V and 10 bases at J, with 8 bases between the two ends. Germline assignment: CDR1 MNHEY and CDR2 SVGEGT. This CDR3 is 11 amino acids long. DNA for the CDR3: TGTGCCAGCAGTTTTGACTCCGAGCAGTTCTTC. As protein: CASSFDSEQFF.

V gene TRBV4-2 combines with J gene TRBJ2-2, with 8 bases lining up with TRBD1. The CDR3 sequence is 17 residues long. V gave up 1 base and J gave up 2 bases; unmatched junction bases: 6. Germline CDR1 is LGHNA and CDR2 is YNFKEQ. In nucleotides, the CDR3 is TGTGCCAGCAGCCAAGGGACAGGGAAAGTTAACACCGGGGAGCTGTTTTTT. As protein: CASSQGTGKVNTGELFF.